This T cell receptor beta chain appears in the sequencing data of a study of identical twins. Overall study results and limits: Invariant T cells like MAIT and iNKT could partly confound the zero-insertion analyses. Out-of-frame alpha sequences shared by twins showed excess low generation probability.

TCRdb redid the calling of the 5' RACE reads with MiXCR, one entry per CDR3 protein. The repertoire holds about 190,000 distinct CDR3 sequences, about a sixth seen once, with roughly two fifths in the top ten. The CDR3 is made up of 18 amino acids. Germline V gives CDR1 SGDLS, CDR2 YYNGEE. Trimming cost V 5 bases and J 0 bases, with 22 bases left between them. Healthy Caucasians provided all donations. About this clonotype: Its specificity is not known.

This sample also appeared in a second study, on T cells expressing NK-cell markers. That study adds: Whether expanded NKG2C+ T cell clones were HCMV-specific remained unclear.

The TCR comes from a woman aged 18-29 years in good health. The gene calls are TRBV9 and TRBJ2-3, with a weak D call TRBD2 (6 bases). Sample: CD8+ T cells sorted from blood. The CDR3 is CASSSTTLAVPSTDTQYF. The CDR3 nucleotides are TGTGCCAGCAGTTCCACTACTTTAGCGGTCCCTAGCACAGATACGCAGTATTTT.